This T cell receptor (beta chain) was sequenced during a study of T-cell memory formation after mild COVID-19. At the level of the study: There were largely donor-specific TCR clusters.

Regarding the study as a whole: The study detected some responding clones in pre-infection memory, suggesting cross-reactive memory joined. Clones which contracted sat mainly in CM and EM if CD4+, and in EMRA if CD8+.

This CDR3 comprises 16 residues. Germline V gives CDR1 SGHRS, CDR2 YFSETQ. The J segment lost 9 bases and the V segment lost 3 bases, leaving 13 bases of the junction unmatched. The 5'RACE method, run with constant-segment primers, produced TCR alpha and TCR beta cDNA libraries (carrying sample barcodes and UMIs). One entry per CDR3 protein results from TCRdb running MiXCR on the 5' RACE reads. The sample carries under 450,000 distinct CDR3 sequences, around 15% recorded once. This clonotype has just a few counts. What it recognizes is unknown. The chain combines TRBV5-1 with TRBJ2-1, with 9 bases identical to TRBD2. The sequenced sample was PBMCs or a T cell subset sorted from them (not recorded which). This receptor was obtained from a man younger than 35 who had mild COVID-19 (a few samples of this study predate the infection). Cell type and time point are not known. The CDR3 DNA reads TGCGCCAGCAGCTCCGATCTAGCGGGGCCTCTGGGTGAGCAGTTCTTC. Translation: CASSSDLAGPLGEQFF.